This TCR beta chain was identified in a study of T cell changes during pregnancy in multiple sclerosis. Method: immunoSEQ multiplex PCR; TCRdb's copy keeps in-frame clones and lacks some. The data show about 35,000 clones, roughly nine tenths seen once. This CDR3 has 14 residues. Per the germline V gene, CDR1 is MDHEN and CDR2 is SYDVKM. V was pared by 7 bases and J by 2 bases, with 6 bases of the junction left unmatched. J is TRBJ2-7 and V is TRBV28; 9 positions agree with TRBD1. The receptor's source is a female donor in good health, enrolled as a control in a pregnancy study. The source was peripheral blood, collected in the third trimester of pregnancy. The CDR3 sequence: CASTSGTGPYEQYF. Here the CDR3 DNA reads TGTGCCAGCACTTCCGGGACAGGGCCCTACGAGCAGTACTTC.